The TCR beta chain under discussion was sequenced for a study of cytomegalovirus exposure and HLA in healthy donors. Study in general: From HLA-typed donors, an early data release held approximately 85 million unique TCRs. General study results and limits: In a later analysis, productive TCRs from donors in an Asian-associated ancestry cluster reportedly carried fewer N-insertions than the cohort mean.

As concerns this clone: Its matching antigen is unknown.

Germline values: CDR1 MNHEY, CDR2 SVGAGI. V dropped 4 bases and J dropped 1; count of bases not matched to a gene: 3. This CDR3 comprises 16 residues. Vbeta (60) and Jbeta (13) primers were used in the PCR. Libraries were prepared by immunoSEQ multiplex PCR; TCRdb keeps only in-frame clonotypes and omits some of them. This table holds approximately 180,000 clones, 75% to 85% found once. The material sequenced was PBMCs. V gene TRBV6-5 combines with J gene TRBJ2-7; 14 positions agree with TRBD2. This TCR came from a woman aged 55-69 years in good health and CMV-seropositive. CDR3 sequence: CASSWGLAGVSYEQYF. CDR3 nucleotides: TGTGCCAGCAGTTGGGGACTAGCGGGAGTATCCTACGAGCAGTACTTC.